A single sample gave rise to the 15 T cell receptor beta chains below, sequenced in a study of T-cell reconstitution after alpha-beta-depleted transplantation in children. Preparation of the TCRbeta library was carried out with unique molecular identifiers. TCRdb re-called the PCR reads with MiXCR, one entry per CDR3 protein. The sample has fewer than 550,000 distinct CDR3 sequences; approximately 10% are singletons. This sample comprised PBMCs from the stem cell graft donor, obtained from the stem cell graft. These TCRs come from a human donor who donated a stem cell graft to a child with acute myeloid leukemia.

This clonotype was found many times. The V call is TRBV6-1, the J call TRBJ2-3; 8 bases agree with TRBD1. This CDR3 region has 15 residues. Germline values: CDR1 MNHNS, CDR2 SASEGT. V lost 8 bases and J lost 0; bases outside the gene matches: 7. The CDR3 protein is CASPSRTGSTDTQYF. CDR3 nucleotide sequence: TGTGCCAGCCCGTCCCGGACAGGGAGCACAGATACGCAGTATTTT.

This clonotype turned up a few times. The chain has TRBV18 and TRBJ2-7, with unresolved D. Germline V lookup: CDR1 KGHSH, CDR2 LQKENI. V lost 3 bases and J 9 bases, leaving 21 bases between the germline ends. There are 15 residues in the CDR3. The DNA of the CDR3 is TGTGCCAGCTCACCTCAGAGGTCTATTAACGTGGGGCAGTACTTC. Protein sequence: CASSPQRSINVGQYF.

The table lists this clonotype with a few counts. V usage is TRBV30 and J usage is TRBJ1-4, with D maybe TRBD1 (5 bases). The CDR3 runs 17 residues. Trimming left V 3 bases short and J 8 bases short, with 25 bases between. Germline CDR1 reads GTSNPN; CDR2 reads SVGIG (reference sequence). The CDR3 region is CAWSPGRGGSSGEKLFF. The CDR3 nucleotides are TGTGCCTGGAGCCCAGGGAGGGGCGGAAGTTCGGGGGAAAAACTGTTTTTT.

This clonotype was counted at least ten times. V usage is TRBV7-2 and J usage is TRBJ1-2; D unresolved. The CDR3 has 12 amino acids. Trimming cost V 4 bases and J 2 bases, with 5 bases left between them. From germline, CDR1 is SGHTA and CDR2 FQGNSA. CDR3 nucleotide sequence: TGTGCCAGCAGCTCAGACAACTATGGCTACACCTTC. This sequence encodes CASSSDNYGYTF.

The sample holds a few counts of this clonotype. The chain recombines TRBV27 with TRBJ2-6, with D tentatively TRBD2 (6 bases). This CDR3 comprises 17 residues. Trimming cost V 1 base and J 0 bases, with 10 bases left between them. CDR1 MNHEY and CDR2 SMNVEV come from the germline V gene (reference sequence). CDR3 bases: TGTGCCAGCAGTTTATTGGTCGGGAGCTCTGGGGCCAACGTCCTGACTTTC. Translation gives CASSLLVGSSGANVLTF.

This clonotype was seen ten or more times. The rearrangement joins TRBV5-1 to TRBJ1-5; TRBD1 might be the D (5 bases). This CDR3 is built from 14 residues. The germline CDR1 and CDR2 sequences are SGHRS and YFSETQ. With 4 bases removed from V and 3 bases from J, the gap between germline ends came to 11 bases. This CDR3 reads CASSPWDFNQPQHF. The CDR3 bases are TGCGCCAGCAGCCCCTGGGACTTCAATCAGCCCCAGCATTTT.

The table lists this clonotype with a few counts. The chain has TRBV10-3 and TRBJ2-5; D gene unclear. Trimming took 2 bases from V and 5 from J, leaving 9 bases between them. The length of the CDR3 is 13 residues. Germline V CDR1 and CDR2: ENHRY, SYGVKD. The CDR3 sequence is CAISEPQWETQYF. The CDR3 region has the DNA TGTGCCATCAGTGAGCCCCAATGGGAGACCCAGTACTTC.

V and J are TRBV6-5 and TRBJ2-2; D gene unclear. The CDR3 has 15 residues. Germline V gene lookup returns CDR1 MNHEY and CDR2 SVGAGI. The V gene lost 1 base and the J gene lost 5 bases, with 11 bases spanning the gap. CDR3 amino acids: CASSYLALGTGELFF. CDR3 DNA: TGTGCCAGCAGTTACTTGGCCCTAGGGACCGGGGAGCTGTTTTTT.

The J gene is TRBJ2-1, the V gene TRBV29-1; 8 positions match TRBD1. Per germline, CDR1 SQVTM and CDR2 ANQGSEA. J was trimmed by 7 bases and V by 3 bases; bases with no gene match: 5. The CDR3 has 13 amino acids. The CDR3 reads CSVDQGAMNEQFF. CDR3 nucleotide sequence: TGCAGCGTTGATCAGGGGGCGATGAATGAGCAGTTCTTC.

The V and J genes are TRBV7-9 and TRBJ1-2; D not resolved. Between the trimmed V and J ends, which lost 1 base and 2 bases, there was a span of 8 bases. CDR1 and CDR2 from the germline V gene are SEHNR and FQNEAQ (reference sequence). The CDR3 extends over 14 amino acids. The chain's CDR3 is CASSLGAVNYGYTF. The CDR3 nucleotides read TGTGCCAGCAGCTTAGGTGCCGTGAACTATGGCTACACCTTC.

This chain joins TRBV5-1 and TRBJ2-1; 14 nucleotides align to TRBD2. The germline V gene has CDR1 SGHRS and CDR2 YFSETQ. J gave up 7 bases and V 4 bases, and 13 bases lay outside the gene matches. This CDR3 contains 18 residues. In nucleotides, the CDR3 is TGCGCCAGCAGCGGTCCGGGACTAGCGGGGGCCGAAAGGAATGAGCAGTTCTTC. Translated: CASSGPGLAGAERNEQFF.

Only a few counts were recorded for this clonotype. The CDR3 sequence: CASSLGGTSGTRTDTQYF. The DNA of the CDR3 is TGCGCCAGCAGCTTGGGGGGGACTAGCGGGACGCGCACAGATACGCAGTATTTT. The chain links TRBV5-1 to TRBJ2-3, with 13 bases identical to TRBD2. The CDR3 runs to 18 residues. With 0 bases clipped from V and 1 base from J, the junction kept 5 bases outside the gene matches. The germline V gene encodes CDR1 SGHRS and CDR2 YFSETQ.

This clonotype was counted ten times or more. J is TRBJ2-5 and V is TRBV5-5, with unresolved D. V was trimmed by 2 bases and J by 3 bases, leaving 8 bases between them. The V gene's germline CDR1 is SGHKS and CDR2 YYEKEE (reference sequence). The length of the CDR3 is 13 residues. CDR3 amino acids: CASSLHLEETQYF. CDR3 nucleotide sequence: TGTGCCAGCAGCTTACACCTAGAAGAGACCCAGTACTTC.

This clonotype was detected ten times or more. V is TRBV9 and J is TRBJ2-1, with D possibly being TRBD1 or TRBD2 (7 bases each). Looked up from germline, CDR1 is SGDLS and CDR2 is YYNGEE. Trimming removed 3 bases at V and 7 bases at J, with 17 bases between. This CDR3 has 15 residues. For the CDR3, the DNA is TGTGCCAGCAGCGCTCCCAGGGGGGGCTCTAATGAGCAGTTCTTC. This encodes CASSAPRGGSNEQFF.

A few counts support this clonotype. The chain has TRBV6-2 or TRBV6-3 and TRBJ1-2, with 11 bases lining up with TRBD1. Per germline, CDR1 MNHEY and CDR2 SVGEGT. V was clipped by 10 bases and J by 2 bases; unmatched bases: 3. The CDR3 is 13 amino acids. CDR3 region: CATRTGGNYGYTF. As DNA, the CDR3 is TGTGCCACTCGGACAGGGGGCAACTATGGCTACACCTTC.